Below are 25 T cell receptor beta chains sequenced from a single sample in a study of T-cell reconstitution after alpha-beta-depleted transplantation in children. Molecular barcoding with unique molecular identifiers was used for the TCRbeta library. TCRdb processed the PCR reads anew with MiXCR; each CDR3 protein has one entry. The sample records about 98,000 distinct CDR3 sequences, less than 25% being singletons. The material was PBMCs, obtained before TCRalphabeta/CD19-depleted stem cell transplant. The receptors come from a boy younger than 10 with acute lymphoblastic leukemia, due to receive a stem cell transplant.

This chain links TRBV5-1 with TRBJ2-1; 8 bases are a match to TRBD2. This CDR3 region has 17 residues. Unmatched junction bases numbered 13, after V lost 6 bases and J lost 2 bases. In germline, CDR1 is SGHRS, CDR2 YFSETQ. In DNA form, the CDR3 reads TGCGCCAGCACCCTTAGCGGGACAAGGGCGGCCTACAATGAGCAGTTCTTC. This translates into CASTLSGTRAAYNEQFF. The full variable domain, with the rest looked up from reference TRBV5-1 and TRBJ2-1, is KAGVTQTPRYLIKTRGQQVTLSCSPISGHRSVSWYQQTPGQGLQFLFEYFSETQRNKGNFPGRFSGRQFSNSRSEMNVSTLELGDSALYLCASTLSGTRAAYNEQFFGPGTRLTVL.

This clonotype was recorded a few times. This chain connects TRBV7-2 to TRBJ1-2, with 7 bases aligning to TRBD1. V shed 5 bases and J 3 bases; nucleotides not matched to a gene: 6. CDR1 is SGHTA and CDR2 is FQGNSA in the germline V gene. This CDR3 region has 14 residues. The CDR3 nucleotides read TGTGCCAGCAGCCGGACAGGTCCATACTATGGCTACACCTTC. It is translated as CASSRTGPYYGYTF.

This clonotype was counted between two and nine times. The chain carries TRBV6-5 and TRBJ2-2; D not certain. Trimming pared 0 bases from V and 7 bases from J, leaving 6 bases between. The CDR3 spans 13 residues. The germline V gene has CDR1 MNHEY and CDR2 SVGAGI. CDR3 bases: TGTGCCAGCAGTTACTCACGGAACGGGGAGCTGTTTTTT. This codes for CASSYSRNGELFF.

This clonotype was counted between two and nine times. V is TRBV29-1 and J is TRBJ1-4; the D gene is possibly TRBD1 (6 bases). The V end was cut by 7 bases, the J end by 8 bases, with 14 bases between. Germline-derived CDR1 and CDR2 are SQVTM and ANQGSEA. The CDR3 runs 12 residues. CDR3 sequence reads: CSGGQAGEKLFF. CDR3 sequence (DNA): TGCAGCGGGGGGCAGGCGGGCGAAAAACTGTTTTTT.

This sequence joins TRBV25-1 and TRBJ2-5; TRBD2 agrees at 13 bases. This CDR3 region has 18 residues. Germline V lookup: CDR1 MGHDK, CDR2 SYGVNS. With V trimmed by 3 bases and J by 1 base, 8 bases remained unmatched. CDR3 bases: TGTGCCAGCAGTGATCGTTCGACTAGCGGGAGGTCCCAAGAGACCCAGTACTTC. Its translation is CASSDRSTSGRSQETQYF.

V usage is TRBV7-9 and J usage is TRBJ2-5, with 10 bases matching TRBD1. The CDR3 spans 15 residues. CDR1 SEHNR and CDR2 FQNEAQ come from the germline V gene (reference sequence). Trimming removed 1 base from V and 3 bases from J; junction bases left unmatched: 2. The CDR3 sequence is CASSLGGTGEETQYF. The DNA for the CDR3 is TGTGCCAGCAGCTTAGGTGGGACAGGGGAAGAGACCCAGTACTTC.

The V call is TRBV20-1, the J call TRBJ2-1, with 7 bases lining up with TRBD2. CDR1 DFQATT and CDR2 SNEGSKA come from the germline V gene (reference sequence). V trimming: 5 bases; J trimming: 7 bases; junction bases outside the gene matches: 14. The CDR3 totals 15 residues. The CDR3 sequence is CSALGPSGGANEQFF. CDR3 bases: TGCAGTGCTCTAGGCCCTAGCGGAGGGGCGAATGAGCAGTTCTTC.

The chain recombines TRBV5-1 with TRBJ2-7; 8 bases fit TRBD1. Germline CDR1 reads SGHRS; CDR2 reads YFSETQ. V shed 7 bases and J 6 bases; nucleotides not matched to a gene: 12. The CDR3 loop spans 14 amino acids. In DNA form, the CDR3 reads TGCGCCAGCCGCACACTCACAGACAGGGGCGAGCAGTACTTC. Its protein product is CASRTLTDRGEQYF.

The chain links TRBV28 to TRBJ1-2; D gene ambiguous. V was cut by 6 bases and J by 9 bases, with 17 bases left in between. The germline CDR1 and CDR2 sequences are MDHEN and SYDVKM. The CDR3 length is 13 residues. For the CDR3, the DNA is TGTGCCAGCAGCCCGGACGGTGGGGAAAGCTACACCTTC. Translating gives CASSPDGGESYTF.

V and J are TRBV7-2 and TRBJ2-1; 9 bases match TRBD2. J lost 7 bases, V lost 3 bases, and 7 bases had no gene match. CDR3 size: 15 residues. Germline V gene sequence: CDR1 SGHTA, CDR2 FQGNSA. This chain's CDR3 is CASSLTSGVLNEQFF. CDR3 DNA: TGTGCCAGCAGCTTGACTAGCGGAGTTTTGAATGAGCAGTTCTTC. Based on the CDR3 plus reference TRBV7-2 and TRBJ2-1, the full variable domain is GAGVSQSPSNKVTEKGKDVELRCDPISGHTALYWYRQSLGQGLEFLIYFQGNSAPDKSGLPSDRFSAERTGGSVSTLTIQRTQQEDSAVYLCASSLTSGVLNEQFFGPGTRLTVL.

The V and J genes are TRBV6-1 and TRBJ2-1; 7 bases fit TRBD2. In germline, CDR1 is MNHNS, CDR2 SASEGT. The CDR3 consists of 16 residues. Trimming cost V 2 bases and J 0 bases; bases outside gene matches: 4. The CDR3, as DNA: TGTGCCAGCAGTGAACTAGGCGGGAGCTCCTACAATGAGCAGTTCTTC. This codes for CASSELGGSSYNEQFF.

The chain uses TRBV18 and TRBJ2-3; a weak D match, TRBD2 (6 bases). The CDR3 is 13 amino acids. CDR1 KGHSH and CDR2 LQKENI come from the germline V gene. Trimming took off 4 bases at V and 3 bases at J, with 8 bases between the two ends. Written as DNA, the CDR3 is TGTGCCAGCTCACGACTAGGTACAGATACGCAGTATTTT. It specifies CASSRLGTDTQYF.

This clonotype was seen a handful of times. This rearrangement joins TRBV20-1 to TRBJ2-7, with 9 nucleotides matching TRBD2. Germline V gives CDR1 DFQATT, CDR2 SNEGSKA (reference sequence). V was pared by 0 bases and J by 7 bases, with 7 bases of the junction left unmatched. CDR3 length: 14 amino acids. The CDR3 DNA is TGCAGTGCTAGAGATGGGCGGGAGGGCAGTGAGCAGTACTTC. Residues: CSARDGREGSEQYF.

For the CDR3, the DNA is TGTGCCAGCAGCGGACTAGCGGAGCCTCGCGATACGCAGTATTTT. This gives the protein CASSGLAEPRDTQYF. The chain employs TRBV28 and TRBJ2-3; 10 positions agree with TRBD2. This CDR3 has 15 amino acids. Trimming took 6 bases from V and 6 from J; bases not matched to a gene: 9. Per germline, CDR1 MDHEN and CDR2 SYDVKM.

V gene TRBV12-3 or TRBV12-4 combines with J gene TRBJ2-2, with TRBD2 identical over 13 bases. The ends lost 6 bases at V and 6 bases at J; junction bases unmatched: 4. The CDR3 is 15 residues long. Here the CDR3 reads CASSWTSGSPGELFF. CDR3 nucleotides: TGTGCCAGCAGCTGGACTAGCGGGAGCCCCGGGGAGCTGTTTTTT.

The CDR3 DNA reads TGCAGTGCTAGGACGGGTGTACCCACAGATACGCAGTATTTT. It specifies CSARTGVPTDTQYF. The chain combines TRBV20-1 with TRBJ2-3; D unclear. The CDR3 is made up of 14 amino acids. V was shortened by 3 bases and J by 2 bases, with 12 bases between the two germline ends. The germline CDR1 and CDR2 sequences are DFQATT and SNEGSKA (reference sequence).

This sequence joins TRBV2 and TRBJ2-3, with TRBD1 matching over 9 bases. Trimming took 8 bases from V and 0 from J; bases not matched to a gene: 3. Germline assignment: CDR1 SNHLY and CDR2 FYNNEI. The CDR3 is 14 residues long. Written as DNA, the CDR3 is TGTGCCAGCGGACAGGGGCAAAGCACAGATACGCAGTATTTT. Its translation is CASGQGQSTDTQYF. Drawing the rest from reference TRBV2 and TRBJ2-3, the complete variable domain is EPEVTQTPSHQVTQMGQEVILRCVPISNHLYFYWYRQILGQKVEFLVSFYNNEISEKSEIFDDQFSVERPDGSNFTLKIRSTKLEDSAMYFCASGQGQSTDTQYFGPGTRLTVL.

This clonotype showed up many times. The V gene is TRBV11-2, the J gene TRBJ1-1, with unresolved D. The CDR3 length is 13 residues. Looked up from germline, CDR1 is SGHAT and CDR2 is FQNNGV. V dropped 4 bases and J dropped 4 bases, with 10 bases sitting between them. CDR3 DNA sequence: TGTGCCAGCAGCTCAGAGCGGTTCACTGAAGCTTTCTTT. It yields the protein CASSSERFTEAFF.

This clonotype was counted at least ten times. The J gene is TRBJ2-3, the V gene TRBV5-1, with D unclear. The CDR3 sequence is 13 residues long. Per the germline V gene, CDR1 is SGHRS and CDR2 is YFSETQ. Between the trimmed V and J ends, which lost 4 bases and 9 bases, there was a span of 15 bases. In nucleotides, the CDR3 is TGCGCCAGCAGCCTCGGCCCGCTTCAAACGCAGTATTTT. This encodes CASSLGPLQTQYF.

This clonotype qualifies as large (0.1 to 1%). The chain is built from TRBV27 and TRBJ2-1; 10 bases line up with TRBD1. Germline-derived CDR1 and CDR2 are MNHEY and SMNVEV (reference sequence). The CDR3 runs 14 residues. V shed 3 bases and J 6 bases; nucleotides not matched to a gene: 2. This chain's CDR3 is CASSFGTGVNEQFF. The DNA for the CDR3 is TGTGCCAGCAGTTTCGGGACAGGGGTCAATGAGCAGTTCTTC.

The V and J genes are TRBV5-1 and TRBJ1-1; possibly TRBD1 for D (5 bases). The germline gives CDR1 SGHRS, CDR2 YFSETQ. This CDR3 is 14 amino acids long. V lost 4 bases, J lost 8 bases, and 18 bases lay in between. For the CDR3, the DNA is TGCGCCAGCAGCCAGACCCAGGGTCCGTCGGAAGCTTTCTTT. It codes for CASSQTQGPSEAFF.

This clonotype was picked up many times. The chain carries TRBV7-2 and TRBJ2-5, with D unclear. The CDR3 covers 14 residues. V was shortened by 1 base and J by 5 bases, with 11 bases between the two germline ends. Germline lookup yields CDR1 SGHTA and CDR2 FQGNSA. The CDR3 reads CASSLVLGRETQYF. The CDR3 DNA sequence: TGTGCCAGCAGCTTAGTTCTCGGACGGGAGACCCAGTACTTC.

This clonotype was observed a single time. In DNA, the CDR3 is TGTGCCAGCCACGCCGGGGGGCGCACTGAAGCTTTCTTT. Its translation: CASHAGGRTEAFF. The V and J genes are TRBV19 and TRBJ1-1; a possible D gene is TRBD1 (6 bases). CDR1 and CDR2 from the germline V gene are LNHDA and SQIVND (reference sequence). This CDR3 region has 13 residues. V was shortened by 9 bases and J by 4 bases, with 15 bases between the two germline ends.

This clonotype was seen more than once but under ten times. The chain uses TRBV7-2 and TRBJ2-1, with TRBD1 matching over 7 bases. The V and J ends lost 5 bases and 8 bases, in that order; junction bases with no gene match: 6. Germline V gives CDR1 SGHTA, CDR2 FQGNSA. This CDR3 comprises 13 residues. Here the CDR3 reads CASSHLGQHEQFF. The CDR3 DNA follows: TGTGCCAGCAGCCACCTGGGACAGCATGAGCAGTTCTTC.

This clonotype was seen more than once but under ten times. The chain has TRBV2 and TRBJ2-7; D gene unclear. Germline CDR1 SNHLY, CDR2 FYNNEI. V dropped 7 bases and J dropped 3 bases, with 10 bases sitting between them. CDR3 length equals 12 residues. Here the CDR3 reads CASTTNFYEQYF. DNA for the CDR3: TGTGCCAGCACCACCAATTTCTACGAGCAGTACTTC.